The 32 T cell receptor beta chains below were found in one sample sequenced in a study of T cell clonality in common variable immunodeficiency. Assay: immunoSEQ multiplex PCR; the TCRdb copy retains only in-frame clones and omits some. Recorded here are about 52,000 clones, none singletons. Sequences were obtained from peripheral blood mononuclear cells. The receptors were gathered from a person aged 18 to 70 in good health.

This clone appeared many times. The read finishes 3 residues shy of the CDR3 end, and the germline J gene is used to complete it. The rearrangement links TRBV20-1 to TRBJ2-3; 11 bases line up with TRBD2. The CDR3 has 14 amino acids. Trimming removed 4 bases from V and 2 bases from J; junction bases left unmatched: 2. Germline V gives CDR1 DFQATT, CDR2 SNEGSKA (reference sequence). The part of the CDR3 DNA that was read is TGCAGTGCTACACTAGCGGGAGCCACAGATACG. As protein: CSATLAGATDT. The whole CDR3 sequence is CSATLAGATDTQYF.

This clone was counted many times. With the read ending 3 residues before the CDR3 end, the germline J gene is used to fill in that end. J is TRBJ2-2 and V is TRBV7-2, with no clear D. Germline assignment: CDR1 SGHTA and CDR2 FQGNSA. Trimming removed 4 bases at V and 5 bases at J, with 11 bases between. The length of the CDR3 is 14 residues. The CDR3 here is CASSSGSITGELFF. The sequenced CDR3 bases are TGTGCCAGCAGCTCCGGGTCTATAACCGGGGAG.

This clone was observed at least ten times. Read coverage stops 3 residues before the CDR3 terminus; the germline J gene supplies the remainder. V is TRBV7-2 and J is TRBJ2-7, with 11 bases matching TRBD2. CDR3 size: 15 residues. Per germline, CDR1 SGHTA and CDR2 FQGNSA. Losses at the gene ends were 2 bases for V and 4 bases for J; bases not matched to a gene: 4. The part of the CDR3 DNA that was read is TGTGCCAGCAGCTTACCGACTAGCGGGAAGTACGAG. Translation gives CASSLPTSGKYE. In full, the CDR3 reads CASSLPTSGKYEQYF.

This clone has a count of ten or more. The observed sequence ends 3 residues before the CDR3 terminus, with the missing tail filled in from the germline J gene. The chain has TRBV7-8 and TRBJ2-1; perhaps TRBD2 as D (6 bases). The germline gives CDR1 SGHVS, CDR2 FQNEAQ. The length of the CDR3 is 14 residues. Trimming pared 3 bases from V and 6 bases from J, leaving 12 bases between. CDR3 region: CASSFRDSGNEQFF. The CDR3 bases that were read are TGTGCCAGCAGCTTCCGGGACTCAGGCAATGAG.

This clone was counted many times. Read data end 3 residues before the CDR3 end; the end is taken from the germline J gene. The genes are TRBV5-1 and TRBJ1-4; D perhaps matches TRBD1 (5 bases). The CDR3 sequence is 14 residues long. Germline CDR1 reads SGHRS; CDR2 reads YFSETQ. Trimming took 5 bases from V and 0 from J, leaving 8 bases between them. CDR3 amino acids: CASRGVSTNEKLFF. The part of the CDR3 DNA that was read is TGCGCCAGCAGAGGGGTATCAACTAATGAAAAA.

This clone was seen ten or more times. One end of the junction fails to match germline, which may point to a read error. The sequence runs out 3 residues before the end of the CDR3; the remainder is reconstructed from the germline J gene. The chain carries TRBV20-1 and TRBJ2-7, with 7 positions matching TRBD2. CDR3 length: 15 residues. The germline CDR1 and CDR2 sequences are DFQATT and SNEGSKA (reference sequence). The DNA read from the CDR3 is TGCAGTGCTCGAGACTTTCAAAGCGGGACCTACGAG. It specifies CSARDFQSGTYE. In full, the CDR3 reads CSARDFQSGTYEQYF.

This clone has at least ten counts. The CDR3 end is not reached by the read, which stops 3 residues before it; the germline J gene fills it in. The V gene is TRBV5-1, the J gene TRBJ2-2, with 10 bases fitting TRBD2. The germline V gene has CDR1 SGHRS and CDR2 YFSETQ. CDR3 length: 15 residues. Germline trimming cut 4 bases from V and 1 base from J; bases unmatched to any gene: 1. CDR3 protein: CASSRTSGNTGELFF. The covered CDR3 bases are TGCGCCAGCAGCAGGACTAGCGGGAACACCGGGGAG. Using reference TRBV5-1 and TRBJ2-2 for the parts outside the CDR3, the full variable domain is KAGVTQTPRYLIKTRGQQVTLSCSPISGHRSVSWYQQTPGQGLQFLFEYFSETQRNKGNFPGRFSGRQFSNSRSEMNVSTLELGDSALYLCASSRTSGNTGELFFGEGSRLTVL.

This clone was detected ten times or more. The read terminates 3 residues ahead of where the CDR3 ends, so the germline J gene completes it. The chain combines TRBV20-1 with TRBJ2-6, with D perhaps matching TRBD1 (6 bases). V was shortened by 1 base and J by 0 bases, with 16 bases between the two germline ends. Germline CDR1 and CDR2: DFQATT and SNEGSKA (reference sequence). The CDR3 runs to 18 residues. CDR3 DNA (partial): TGCAGTGCTAGAGGGGGGCTAGAATCATTCTCTGGGGCCAACGTC. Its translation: CSARGGLESFSGANV. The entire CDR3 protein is CSARGGLESFSGANVLTF.

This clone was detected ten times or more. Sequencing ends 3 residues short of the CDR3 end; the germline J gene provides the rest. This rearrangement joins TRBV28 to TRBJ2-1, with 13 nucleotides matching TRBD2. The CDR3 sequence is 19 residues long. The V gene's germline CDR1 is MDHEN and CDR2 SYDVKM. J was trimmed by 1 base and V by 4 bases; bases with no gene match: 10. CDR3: CASSSEGLAGAGSYNEQFF. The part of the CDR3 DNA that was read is TGTGCCAGCAGTTCGGAAGGACTAGCGGGGGCTGGGTCCTACAATGAG.

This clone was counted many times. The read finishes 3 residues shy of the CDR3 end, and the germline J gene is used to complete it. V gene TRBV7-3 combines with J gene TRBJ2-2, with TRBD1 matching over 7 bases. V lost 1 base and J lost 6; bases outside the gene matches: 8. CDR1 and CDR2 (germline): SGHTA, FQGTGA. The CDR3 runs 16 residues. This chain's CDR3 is CASSLRGGGMAGELFF. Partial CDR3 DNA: TGTGCCAGCAGCTTAAGAGGGGGCGGTATGGCCGGGGAG.

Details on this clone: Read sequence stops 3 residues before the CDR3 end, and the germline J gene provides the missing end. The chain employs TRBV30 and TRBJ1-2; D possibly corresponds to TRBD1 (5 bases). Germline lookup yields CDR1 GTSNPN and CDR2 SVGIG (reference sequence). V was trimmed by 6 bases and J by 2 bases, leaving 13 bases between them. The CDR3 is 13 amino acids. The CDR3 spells CACRDRLNYGYTF. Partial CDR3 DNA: TGTGCCTGCAGAGACAGATTAAACTATGGC.

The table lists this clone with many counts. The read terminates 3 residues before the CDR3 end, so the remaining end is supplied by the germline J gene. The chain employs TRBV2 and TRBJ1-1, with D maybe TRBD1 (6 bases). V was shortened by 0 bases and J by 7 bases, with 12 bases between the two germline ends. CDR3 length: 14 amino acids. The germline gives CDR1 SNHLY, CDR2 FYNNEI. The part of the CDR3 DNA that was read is TGTGCCAGCAGTGAAGCCGGGGGGGCAAGTGAA. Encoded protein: CASSEAGGASE. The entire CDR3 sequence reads CASSEAGGASEAFF.

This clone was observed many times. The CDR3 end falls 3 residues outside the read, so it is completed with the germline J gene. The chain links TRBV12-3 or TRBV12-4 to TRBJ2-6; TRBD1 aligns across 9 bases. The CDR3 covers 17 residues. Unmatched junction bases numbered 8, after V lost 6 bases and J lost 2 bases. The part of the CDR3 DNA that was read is TGTGCCAGCAGGGACAGGGGAGGAAGTCCTGGGGCCAACGTC. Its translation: CASRDRGGSPGANV. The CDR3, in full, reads CASRDRGGSPGANVLTF.

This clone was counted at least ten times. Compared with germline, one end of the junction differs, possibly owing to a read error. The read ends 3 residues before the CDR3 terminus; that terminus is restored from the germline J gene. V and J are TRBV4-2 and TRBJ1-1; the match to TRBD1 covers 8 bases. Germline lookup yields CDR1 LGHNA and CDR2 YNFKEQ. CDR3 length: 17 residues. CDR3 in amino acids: CASSQSTGGRTNTEAFF. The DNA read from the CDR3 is TGCGCCAGCAGCCAGAGTACAGGGGGTCGGACGAACACTGAA.

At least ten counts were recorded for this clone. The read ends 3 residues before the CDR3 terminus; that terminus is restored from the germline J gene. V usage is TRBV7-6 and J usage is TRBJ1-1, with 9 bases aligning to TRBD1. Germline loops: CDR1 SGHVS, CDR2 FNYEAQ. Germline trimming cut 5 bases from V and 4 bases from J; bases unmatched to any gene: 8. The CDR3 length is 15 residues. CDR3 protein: CASSPRTGGVTEAFF. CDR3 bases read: TGTGCCAGCAGCCCACGAACAGGGGGCGTCACTGAA.

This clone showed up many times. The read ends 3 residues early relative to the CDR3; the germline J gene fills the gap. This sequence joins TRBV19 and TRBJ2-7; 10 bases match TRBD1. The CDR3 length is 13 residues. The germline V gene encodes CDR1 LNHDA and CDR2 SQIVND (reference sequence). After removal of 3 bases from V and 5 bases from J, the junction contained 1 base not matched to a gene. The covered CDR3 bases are TGTGCCAGTAGTATGGGACAGGGGAACGAG. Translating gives CASSMGQGNE. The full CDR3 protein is CASSMGQGNEQYF.

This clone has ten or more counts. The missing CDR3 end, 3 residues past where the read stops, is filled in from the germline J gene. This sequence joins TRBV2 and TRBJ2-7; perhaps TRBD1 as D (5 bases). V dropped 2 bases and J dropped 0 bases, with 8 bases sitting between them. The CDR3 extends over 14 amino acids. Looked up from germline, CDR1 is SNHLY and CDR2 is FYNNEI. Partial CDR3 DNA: TGTGCCAGCAGTGAAAGGGGCTTCTCCTACGAG. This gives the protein CASSERGFSYE. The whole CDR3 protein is CASSERGFSYEQYF.

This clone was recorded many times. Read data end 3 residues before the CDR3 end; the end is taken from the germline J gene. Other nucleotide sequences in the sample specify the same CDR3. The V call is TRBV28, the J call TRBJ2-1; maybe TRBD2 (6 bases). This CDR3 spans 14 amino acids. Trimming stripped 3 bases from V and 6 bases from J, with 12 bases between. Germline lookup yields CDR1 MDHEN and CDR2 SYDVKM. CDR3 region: CASSLAGRGNEQFF. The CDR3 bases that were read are TGTGCCAGCAGTTTGGCGGGGCGGGGCAATGAG.

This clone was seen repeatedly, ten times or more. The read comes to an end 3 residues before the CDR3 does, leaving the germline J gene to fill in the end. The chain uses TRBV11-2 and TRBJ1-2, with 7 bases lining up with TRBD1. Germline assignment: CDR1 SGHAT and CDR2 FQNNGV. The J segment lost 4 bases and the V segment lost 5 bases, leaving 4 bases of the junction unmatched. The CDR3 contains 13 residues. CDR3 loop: CASSPGQFYGYTF. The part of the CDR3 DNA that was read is TGTGCCAGCAGCCCGGGACAGTTCTATGGC.

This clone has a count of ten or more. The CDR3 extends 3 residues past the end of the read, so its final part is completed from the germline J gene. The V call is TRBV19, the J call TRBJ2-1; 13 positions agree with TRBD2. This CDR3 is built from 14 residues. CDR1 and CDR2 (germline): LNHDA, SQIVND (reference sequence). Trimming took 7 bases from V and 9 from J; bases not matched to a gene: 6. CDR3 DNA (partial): TGTGCCAGTATTGGGACTAGCGGGATTGGTGAG. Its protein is CASIGTSGIGE. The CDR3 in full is CASIGTSGIGEQFF. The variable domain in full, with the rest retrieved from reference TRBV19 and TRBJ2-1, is DGGITQSPKYLFRKEGQNVTLSCEQNLNHDAMYWYRQDPGQGLRLIYYSQIVNDFQKGDIAEGYSVSREKKESFPLTVTSAQKNPTAFYLCASIGTSGIGEQFFGPGTRLTVL.

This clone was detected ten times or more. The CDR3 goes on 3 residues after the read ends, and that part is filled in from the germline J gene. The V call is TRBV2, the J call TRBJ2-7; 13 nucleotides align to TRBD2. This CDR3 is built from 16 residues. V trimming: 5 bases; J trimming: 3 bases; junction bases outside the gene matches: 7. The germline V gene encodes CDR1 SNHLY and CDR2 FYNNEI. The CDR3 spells CASSKGLAGVNYEQYF. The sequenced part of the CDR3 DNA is TGTGCCAGCAGTAAAGGACTAGCGGGAGTTAACTACGAG. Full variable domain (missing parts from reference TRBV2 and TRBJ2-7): EPEVTQTPSHQVTQMGQEVILRCVPISNHLYFYWYRQILGQKVEFLVSFYNNEISEKSEIFDDQFSVERPDGSNFTLKIRSTKLEDSAMYFCASSKGLAGVNYEQYFGPGTRLTVT.

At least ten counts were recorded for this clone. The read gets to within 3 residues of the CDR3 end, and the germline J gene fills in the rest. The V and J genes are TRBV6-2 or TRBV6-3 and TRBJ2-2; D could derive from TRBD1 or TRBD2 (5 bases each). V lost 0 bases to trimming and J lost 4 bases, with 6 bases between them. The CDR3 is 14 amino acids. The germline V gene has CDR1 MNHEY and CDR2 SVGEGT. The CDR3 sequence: CASSYSRGTGELFF. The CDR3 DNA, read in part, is TGTGCCAGCAGTTACTCGAGGGGCACCGGGGAG.

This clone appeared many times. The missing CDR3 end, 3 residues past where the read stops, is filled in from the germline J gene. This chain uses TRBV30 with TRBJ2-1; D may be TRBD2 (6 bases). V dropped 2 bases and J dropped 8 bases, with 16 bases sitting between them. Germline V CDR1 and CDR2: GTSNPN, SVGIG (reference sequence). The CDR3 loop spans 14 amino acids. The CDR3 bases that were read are TGTGCCTGGAGTCCTGGGCTAGCGTCCGATGAG. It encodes CAWSPGLASDE. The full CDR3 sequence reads CAWSPGLASDEQFF.

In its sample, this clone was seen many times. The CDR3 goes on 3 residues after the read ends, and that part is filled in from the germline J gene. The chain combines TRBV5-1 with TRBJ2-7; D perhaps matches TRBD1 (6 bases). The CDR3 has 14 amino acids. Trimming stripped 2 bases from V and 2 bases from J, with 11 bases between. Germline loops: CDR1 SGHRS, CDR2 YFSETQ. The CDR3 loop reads CASSFLGQPYEQYF. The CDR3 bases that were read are TGCGCCAGCAGCTTCTTGGGACAACCCTACGAG.

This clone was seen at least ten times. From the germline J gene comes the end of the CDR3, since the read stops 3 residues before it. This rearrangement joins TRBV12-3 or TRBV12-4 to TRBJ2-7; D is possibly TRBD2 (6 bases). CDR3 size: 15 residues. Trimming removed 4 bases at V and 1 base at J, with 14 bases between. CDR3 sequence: CASSSSKRASYEQYF. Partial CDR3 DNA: TGTGCCAGCAGTTCCTCTAAGCGGGCTTCCTACGAG.

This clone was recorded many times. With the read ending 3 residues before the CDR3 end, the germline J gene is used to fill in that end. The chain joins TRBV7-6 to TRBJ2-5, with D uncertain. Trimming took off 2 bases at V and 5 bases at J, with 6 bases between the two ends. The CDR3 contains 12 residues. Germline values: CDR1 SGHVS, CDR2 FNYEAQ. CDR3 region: CASSLYTETQYF. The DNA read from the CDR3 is TGTGCCAGCAGCTTATACACGGAGACC.

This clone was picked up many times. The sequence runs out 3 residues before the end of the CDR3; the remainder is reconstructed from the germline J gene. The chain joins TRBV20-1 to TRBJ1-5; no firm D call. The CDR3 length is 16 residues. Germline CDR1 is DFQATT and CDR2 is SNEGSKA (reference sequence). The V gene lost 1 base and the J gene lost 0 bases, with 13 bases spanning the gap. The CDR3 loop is CSARAGQRYSNQPQHF. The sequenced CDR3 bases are TGCAGTGCTAGAGCGGGTCAGAGATATAGCAATCAGCCC.

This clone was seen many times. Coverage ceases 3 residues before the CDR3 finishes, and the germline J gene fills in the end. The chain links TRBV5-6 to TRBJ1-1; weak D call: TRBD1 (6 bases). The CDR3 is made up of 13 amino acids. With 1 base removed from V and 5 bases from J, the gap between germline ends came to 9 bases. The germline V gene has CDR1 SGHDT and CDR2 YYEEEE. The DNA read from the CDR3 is TGTGCCAGCAGCTTGAGGGGGAGAACTGAA. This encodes CASSLRGRTE. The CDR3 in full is CASSLRGRTEAFF.

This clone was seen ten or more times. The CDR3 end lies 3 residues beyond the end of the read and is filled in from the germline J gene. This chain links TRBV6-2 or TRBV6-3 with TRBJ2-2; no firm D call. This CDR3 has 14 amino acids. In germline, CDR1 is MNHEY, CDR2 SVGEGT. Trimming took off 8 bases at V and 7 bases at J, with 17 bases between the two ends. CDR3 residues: CASLSLPPGGELFF. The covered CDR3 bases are TGTGCCAGCTTAAGTTTGCCGCCGGGCGGGGAG.

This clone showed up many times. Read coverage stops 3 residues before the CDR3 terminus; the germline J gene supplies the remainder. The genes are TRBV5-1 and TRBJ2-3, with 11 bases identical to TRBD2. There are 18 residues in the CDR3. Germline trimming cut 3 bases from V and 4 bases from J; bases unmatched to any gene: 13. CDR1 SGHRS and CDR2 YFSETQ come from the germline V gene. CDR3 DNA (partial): TGCGCCAGCAGCTATGATAGCGGGAGGGCCGCTGTCCCAGATACG. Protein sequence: CASSYDSGRAAVPDT. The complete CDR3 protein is CASSYDSGRAAVPDTQYF.

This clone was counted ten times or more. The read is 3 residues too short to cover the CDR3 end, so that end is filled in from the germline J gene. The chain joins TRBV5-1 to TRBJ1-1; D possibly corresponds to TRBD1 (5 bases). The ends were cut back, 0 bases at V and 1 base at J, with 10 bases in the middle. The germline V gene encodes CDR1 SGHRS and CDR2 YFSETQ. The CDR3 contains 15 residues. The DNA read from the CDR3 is TGCGCCAGCAGCTTGGGGCAGGGAGGGAACACTGAA. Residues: CASSLGQGGNTE. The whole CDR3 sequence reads CASSLGQGGNTEAFF. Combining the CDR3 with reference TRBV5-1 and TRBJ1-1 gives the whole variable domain KAGVTQTPRYLIKTRGQQVTLSCSPISGHRSVSWYQQTPGQGLQFLFEYFSETQRNKGNFPGRFSGRQFSNSRSEMNVSTLELGDSALYLCASSLGQGGNTEAFFGQGTRLTVV.

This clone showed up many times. The CDR3 loop is CASRRPDSSNQPQHF. The sequenced CDR3 bases are TGTGCCAGCAGGCGCCCGGACAGTAGCAATCAGCCC. V usage is TRBV28 and J usage is TRBJ1-5; TRBD1 is a possible D gene (6 bases). The observed sequence ends 3 residues before the CDR3 terminus, with the missing tail filled in from the germline J gene. This CDR3 spans 15 amino acids. From germline, CDR1 is MDHEN and CDR2 SYDVKM. The ends were cut back, 6 bases at V and 0 bases at J, with 12 bases in the middle.